This T cell receptor beta chain was retrieved from a study of shared clonotypes between healthy human individuals. At the level of the study: CD4 naive cells filled three plates per donor, CD4 memory three, CD8 naive two and CD8 memory one.

Notes on this clone: What it binds is unknown.

Study-wide findings and caveats: Investigators expected sequencing depth to affect clonotype sharing among donors.

The CDR3 loop spans 15 amino acids. Germline CDR1 and CDR2: MNHNS and SASEGT. Trimming removed 3 bases at V and 0 bases at J, with 12 bases between. Using immunoSEQ multiplex PCR, the repertoire was profiled, and TCRdb retains in-frame clones only, with some absent. In the table there are under 2.5 million clones, under 95% of which are singletons. The V gene is TRBV6-1, the J gene TRBJ2-7; D is uncertain. The receptor was derived from a man younger than 35 in good health. Some clones in this sample may be carry-over from other donors' samples. Source material: naive CD4+ T cells from PBMCs. Subset given: CD45RA+ positively selected. The CDR3 sequence is CASSEPGAPSYEQYF. The CDR3 coding sequence is TGTGCCAGCAGTGAGCCAGGCGCCCCCTCCTACGAGCAGTACTTC.